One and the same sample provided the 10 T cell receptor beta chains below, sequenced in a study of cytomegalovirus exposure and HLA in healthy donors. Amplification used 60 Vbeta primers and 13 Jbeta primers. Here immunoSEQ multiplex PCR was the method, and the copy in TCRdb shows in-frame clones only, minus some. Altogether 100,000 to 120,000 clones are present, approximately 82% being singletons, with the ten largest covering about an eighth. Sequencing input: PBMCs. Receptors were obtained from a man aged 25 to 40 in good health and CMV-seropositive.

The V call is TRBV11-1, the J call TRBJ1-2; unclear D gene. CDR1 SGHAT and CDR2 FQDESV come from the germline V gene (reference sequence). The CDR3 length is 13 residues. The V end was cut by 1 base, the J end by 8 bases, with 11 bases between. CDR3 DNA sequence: TGTGCCAGCAGCTTAGGACTCGAGCGAGGCTACACCTTC. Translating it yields CASSLGLERGYTF.

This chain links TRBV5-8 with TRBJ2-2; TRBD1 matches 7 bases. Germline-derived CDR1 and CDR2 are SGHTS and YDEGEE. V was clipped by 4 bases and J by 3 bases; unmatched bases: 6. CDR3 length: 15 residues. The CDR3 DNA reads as TGTGCCAGCAGCCCGGGACAGCAATACACCGGGGAGCTGTTTTTT. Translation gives CASSPGQQYTGELFF. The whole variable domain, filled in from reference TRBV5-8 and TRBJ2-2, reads EAGVTQSPTHLIKTRGQQATLRCSPISGHTSVYWYQQALGLGLQFLLWYDEGEERNRGNFPPRFSGRQFPNYSSELNVNALELEDSALYLCASSPGQQYTGELFFGEGSRLTVL.

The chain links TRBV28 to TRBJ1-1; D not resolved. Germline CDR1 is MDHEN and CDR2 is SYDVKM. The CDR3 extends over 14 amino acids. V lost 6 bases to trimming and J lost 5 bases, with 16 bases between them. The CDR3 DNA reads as TGTGCCAGCAGACTGTCATTTGCGGGGACTGAAGCTTTCTTT. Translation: CASRLSFAGTEAFF.

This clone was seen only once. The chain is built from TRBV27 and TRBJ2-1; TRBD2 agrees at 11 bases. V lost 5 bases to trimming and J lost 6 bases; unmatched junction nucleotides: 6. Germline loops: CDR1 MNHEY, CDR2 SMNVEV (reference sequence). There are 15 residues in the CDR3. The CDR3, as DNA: TGTGCCAGCAGTCTTTCTAGCGGGGGGCCCAATGAGCAGTTCTTC. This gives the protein CASSLSSGGPNEQFF.

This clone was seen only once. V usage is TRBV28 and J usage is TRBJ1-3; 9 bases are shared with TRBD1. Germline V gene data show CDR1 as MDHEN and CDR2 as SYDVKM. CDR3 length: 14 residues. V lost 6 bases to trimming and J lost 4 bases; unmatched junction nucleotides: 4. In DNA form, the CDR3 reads TGTGCCAGCAGATGGACAGGGGCGGGAAACACCATATATTTT. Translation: CASRWTGAGNTIYF. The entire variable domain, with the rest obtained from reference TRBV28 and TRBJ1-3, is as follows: DVKVTQSSRYLVKRTGEKVFLECVQDMDHENMFWYRQDPGLGLRLIYFSYDVKMKEKGDIPEGYSVSREKKERFSLILESASTNQTSMYLCASRWTGAGNTIYFGEGSWLTVV.

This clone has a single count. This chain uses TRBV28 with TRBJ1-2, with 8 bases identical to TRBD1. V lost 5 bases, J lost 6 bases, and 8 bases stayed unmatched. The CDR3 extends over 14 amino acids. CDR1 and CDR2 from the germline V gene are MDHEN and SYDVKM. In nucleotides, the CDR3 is TGTGCCAGCAGTCCCGCGGCGACAGGGGATGGCTACACCTTC. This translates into CASSPAATGDGYTF.

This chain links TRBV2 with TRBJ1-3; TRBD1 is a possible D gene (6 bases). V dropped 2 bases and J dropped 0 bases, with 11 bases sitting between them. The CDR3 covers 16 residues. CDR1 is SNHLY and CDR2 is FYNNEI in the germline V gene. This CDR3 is CASSESLQGSGNTIYF. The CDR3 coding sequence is TGTGCCAGCAGTGAATCTTTACAGGGCTCTGGAAACACCATATATTTT.

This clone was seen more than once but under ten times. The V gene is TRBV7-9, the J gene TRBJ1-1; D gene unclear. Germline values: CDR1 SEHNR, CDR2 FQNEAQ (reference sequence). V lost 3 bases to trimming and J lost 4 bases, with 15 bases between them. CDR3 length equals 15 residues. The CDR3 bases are TGTGCCAGCAGCTTGTGGTACGGCGGGATCACTGAAGCTTTCTTT. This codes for CASSLWYGGITEAFF.

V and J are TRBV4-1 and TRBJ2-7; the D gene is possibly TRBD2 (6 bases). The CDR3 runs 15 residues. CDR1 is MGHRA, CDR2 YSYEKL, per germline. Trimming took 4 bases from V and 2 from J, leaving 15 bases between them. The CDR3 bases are TGCGCCAGCAGCCTGACCAAGGAGGGGACCTACGAGCAGTACTTC. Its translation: CASSLTKEGTYEQYF.

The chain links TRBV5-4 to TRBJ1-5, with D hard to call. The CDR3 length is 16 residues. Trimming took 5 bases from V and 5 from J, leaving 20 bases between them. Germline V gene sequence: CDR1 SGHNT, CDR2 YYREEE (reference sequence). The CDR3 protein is CASRHPSRVGDQPQHF. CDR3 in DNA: TGTGCCAGCAGACATCCGAGCCGGGTCGGGGATCAGCCCCAGCATTTT.